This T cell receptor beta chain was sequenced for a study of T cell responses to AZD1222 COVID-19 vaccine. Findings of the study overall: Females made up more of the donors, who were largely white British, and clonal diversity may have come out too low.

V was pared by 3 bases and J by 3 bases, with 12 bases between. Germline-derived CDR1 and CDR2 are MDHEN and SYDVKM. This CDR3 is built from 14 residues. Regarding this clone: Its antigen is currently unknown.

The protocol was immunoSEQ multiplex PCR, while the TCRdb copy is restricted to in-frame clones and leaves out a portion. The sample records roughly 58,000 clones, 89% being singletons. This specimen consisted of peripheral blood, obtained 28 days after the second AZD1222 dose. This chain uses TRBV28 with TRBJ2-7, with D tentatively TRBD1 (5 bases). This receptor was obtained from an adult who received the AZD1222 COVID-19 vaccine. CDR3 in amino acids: CASSFFLQDYEQYF. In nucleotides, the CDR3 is TGTGCCAGCAGTTTTTTCCTACAGGACTACGAGCAGTACTTC.